This TCR beta chain was identified during a study of technical replicates of blood from several donors. Germline V gene lookup returns CDR1 SGHTA and CDR2 FQGTGA. V dropped 4 bases and J dropped 5; count of bases not matched to a gene: 7. This CDR3 has 15 residues. The protocol was immunoSEQ multiplex PCR, while the TCRdb copy is restricted to in-frame clones and leaves out a portion. The repertoire holds tens of thousands of clones, with nearly 96% as singletons. The source material was T cells isolated from PBMCs. The source of this sequence is a human donor in good health. The chain employs TRBV7-3 and TRBJ2-2; 7 positions match TRBD2. CDR3 sequence: CASSSRLADTGELFF. The CDR3 nucleotides are TGTGCCAGCAGCTCGAGACTAGCCGATACCGGGGAGCTGTTTTTT.